This TCR beta chain derives from a study of spatial heterogeneity in lung cancer. Study-wide background: Each unique TCR and UMI combination was seen more than ten times on average in raw reads.

Trimming took 0 bases from V and 1 from J, leaving 9 bases between them. Germline V gene lookup returns CDR1 SGHTA and CDR2 FQGNSA. This CDR3 is 15 amino acids long. TCRdb re-derived calls from the 5' RACE reads in MiXCR, one entry per CDR3 protein. The data contain approximately 92,000 distinct CDR3 sequences, roughly 12% of them singletons. Time point in this sample: sample taken at primary tumor resection. The approximately 69 donors had untreated early-stage non-small cell lung cancer. Whole RNA from tumor, nontumor lung or frozen PBMC was sequenced unsorted. The gene calls are TRBV7-2 and TRBJ2-5; a possible D gene is TRBD2 (6 bases). The TCR comes from a male donor with early-stage non-small cell lung cancer. Sequences were derived from PBMCs, sampled at surgery. The DNA for the CDR3 is TGTGCCAGCAGCTTAGCCATGACTAGCCAAGAGACCCAGTACTTC. Translating it yields CASSLAMTSQETQYF.